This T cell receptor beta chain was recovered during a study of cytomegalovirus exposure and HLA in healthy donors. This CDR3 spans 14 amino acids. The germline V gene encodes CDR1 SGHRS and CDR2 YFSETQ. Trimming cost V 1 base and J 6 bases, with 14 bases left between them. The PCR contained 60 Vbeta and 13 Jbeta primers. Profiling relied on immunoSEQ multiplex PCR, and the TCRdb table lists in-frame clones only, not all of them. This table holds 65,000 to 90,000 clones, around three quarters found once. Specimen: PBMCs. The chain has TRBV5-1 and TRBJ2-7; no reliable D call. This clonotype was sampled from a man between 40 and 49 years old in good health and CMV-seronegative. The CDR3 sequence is CASSLSQIGAEQYF. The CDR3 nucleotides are TGCGCCAGCAGCTTGTCCCAGATCGGAGCCGAGCAGTACTTC.